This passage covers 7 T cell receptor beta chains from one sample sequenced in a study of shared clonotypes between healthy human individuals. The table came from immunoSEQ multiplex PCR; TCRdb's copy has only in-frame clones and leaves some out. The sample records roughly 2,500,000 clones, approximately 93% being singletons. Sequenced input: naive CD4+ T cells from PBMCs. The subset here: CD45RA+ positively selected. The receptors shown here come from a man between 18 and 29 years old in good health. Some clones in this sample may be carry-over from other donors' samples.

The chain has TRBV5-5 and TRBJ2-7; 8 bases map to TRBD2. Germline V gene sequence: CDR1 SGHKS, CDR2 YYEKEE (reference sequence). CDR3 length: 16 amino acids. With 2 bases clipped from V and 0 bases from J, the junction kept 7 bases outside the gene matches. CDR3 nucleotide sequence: TGTGCCAGCAGCTTAGCAGCGGGGGCTCCCTCCTACGAGCAGTACTTC. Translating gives CASSLAAGAPSYEQYF.

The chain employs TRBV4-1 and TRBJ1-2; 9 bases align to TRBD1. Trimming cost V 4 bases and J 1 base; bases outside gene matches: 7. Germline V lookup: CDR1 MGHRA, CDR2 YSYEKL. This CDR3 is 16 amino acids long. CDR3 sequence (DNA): TGCGCCAGCAGCCCCCGGGACAGGGATTTTAACTATGGCTACACCTTC. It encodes CASSPRDRDFNYGYTF.

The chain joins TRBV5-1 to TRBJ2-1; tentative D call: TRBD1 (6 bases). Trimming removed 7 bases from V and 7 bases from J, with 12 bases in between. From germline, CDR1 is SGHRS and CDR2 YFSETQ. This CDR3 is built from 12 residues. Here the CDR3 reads CASYITGNEQFF. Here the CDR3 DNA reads TGCGCCAGCTACATTACAGGGAATGAGCAGTTCTTC.

The CDR3, as DNA: TGTGCCATCAGGACGTTTGATAATTCACCCCTCCACTTT. Protein: CAIRTFDNSPLHF. V gene TRBV2 combines with J gene TRBJ1-6; no clear D. From germline, CDR1 is SNHLY and CDR2 FYNNEI. This CDR3 contains 13 residues. V lost 10 bases and J 5 bases, leaving 12 bases between the germline ends.

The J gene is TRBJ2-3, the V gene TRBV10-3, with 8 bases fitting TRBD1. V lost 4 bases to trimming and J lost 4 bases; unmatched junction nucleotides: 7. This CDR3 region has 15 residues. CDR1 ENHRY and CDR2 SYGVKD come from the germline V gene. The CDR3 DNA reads TGTGCCATCAGTGCCCGACAGGGGTTGTCAGATACGCAGTATTTT. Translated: CAISARQGLSDTQYF.

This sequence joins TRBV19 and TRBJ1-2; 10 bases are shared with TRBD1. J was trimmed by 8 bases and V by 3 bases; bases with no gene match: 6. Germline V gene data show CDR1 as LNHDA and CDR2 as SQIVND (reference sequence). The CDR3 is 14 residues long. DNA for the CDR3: TGTGCCAGTAGTATCGGGACAGGGGCTATAGGCTACACCTTC. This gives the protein CASSIGTGAIGYTF.

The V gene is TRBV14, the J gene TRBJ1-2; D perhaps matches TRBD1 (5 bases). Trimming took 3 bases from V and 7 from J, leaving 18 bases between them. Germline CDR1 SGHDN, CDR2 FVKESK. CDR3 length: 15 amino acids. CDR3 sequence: CASSQGGWQGAGYTF. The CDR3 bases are TGTGCCAGCAGCCAGGGCGGTTGGCAGGGCGCTGGCTACACCTTC.